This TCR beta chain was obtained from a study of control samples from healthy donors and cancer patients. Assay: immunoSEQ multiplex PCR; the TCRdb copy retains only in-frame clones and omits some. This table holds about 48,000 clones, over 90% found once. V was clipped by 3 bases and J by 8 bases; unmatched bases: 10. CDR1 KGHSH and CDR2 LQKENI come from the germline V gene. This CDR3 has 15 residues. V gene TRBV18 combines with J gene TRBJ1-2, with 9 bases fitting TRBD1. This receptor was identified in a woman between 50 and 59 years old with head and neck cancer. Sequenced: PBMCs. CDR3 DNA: TGTGCCAGCTCACCGGCTTGGGACAGGGCGGCAGGCTACACCTTC. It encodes CASSPAWDRAAGYTF.